Listed below are T cell receptor beta chains from one sample, sequenced in a study of blood T cell repertoires in COVID-19. Assay used: immunoSEQ multiplex PCR; TCRdb lists only in-frame clones, some missing. The sample yields roughly 49,000 clones, approximately 90% seen once. What was sequenced was peripheral blood. All receptors come from a woman aged 80 or over with acute or convalescent COVID-19. The CDR3 runs from the conserved cysteine through the conserved F or W.

V: TRBV10-3
J: TRBJ2-1
CDR3: CAIMNGSGSLGSEQFF

V: TRBV5-1
J: TRBJ1-2
CDR3: CASSGGTAGVGGYTF

V: TRBV27
J: TRBJ2-3
CDR3: CASSQRTVGTDTQYF

V: TRBV9
J: TRBJ1-6
CDR3: CASSVDGSSYNSPLHF

V: TRBV5-1
J: TRBJ1-1
CDR3: CASSPGQMNTEAFF

V: TRBV7-3
J: TRBJ2-3
CDR3: CASSLRVAGAIDTQYF

V: TRBV5-1
J: TRBJ2-2
CDR3: CASSLILNTGELFF

V: TRBV2
J: TRBJ1-5
CDR3: CASSDTDNNQPQHF

V: TRBV2
J: TRBJ1-2
CDR3: CASSVESKGYTF

V: TRBV29-1
J: TRBJ2-1
CDR3: CGGSGSSYNEQFF

V: TRBV20-1
J: TRBJ2-1
CDR3: CSASRQAGYNEQFF

V: TRBV7-8
J: TRBJ1-2
CDR3: CASSWTGLELGGYTF

V: TRBV19
J: TRBJ1-5
CDR3: CASSGQGGIQPQHF